The next 11 T cell receptor beta chains were all read from a single sample in a study of HIV-infected children after antiretroviral therapy interruption. Treatment defined: PENTA 11 planned treatment interruption arm or continuous ART arm. A 3' RACE protocol on RNA, with unique molecular identifiers, produced the TCR library. MiXCR, run by TCRdb on the 3' RACE reads, gives a single entry per CDR3 protein. In the table there are approximately 89,000 distinct CDR3 sequences, about 6.3% of which are singletons. The sequencing here drew on CD45RA+ CD4+ T cells from PBMCs, pooled from several time points, taken from a donor given antiretroviral therapy, either interrupted or continuous. Described subset: naive CD4+ CD45RA+ CD45RO- T cells. The receptor set was obtained from a pool of human donors with HIV.

V and J are TRBV20-1 and TRBJ2-3; D is unresolved. The length of the CDR3 is 13 residues. V was shortened by 2 bases and J by 2 bases, with 8 bases between the two germline ends. CDR1 and CDR2 from the germline V gene are DFQATT and SNEGSKA (reference sequence). Written as DNA, the CDR3 is TGCAGTGCTAGACATCCGAACACAGATACGCAGTATTTT. As protein: CSARHPNTDTQYF.

The rearrangement joins TRBV7-2 to TRBJ2-5; D is uncertain. This CDR3 has 11 residues. V lost 8 bases to trimming and J lost 5 bases, with 9 bases between them. Germline values: CDR1 SGHTA, CDR2 FQGNSA. CDR3 DNA sequence: TGTGCCAGCGGAGTCGGGGAGACCCAGTACTTC. Translated: CASGVGETQYF.

This clonotype was seen ten or more times. The chain is built from TRBV20-1 and TRBJ2-7; no reliable D call. V shed 1 base and J shed 5 bases, with 9 bases lying between them. Germline CDR1 reads DFQATT; CDR2 reads SNEGSKA (reference sequence). There are 12 residues in the CDR3. The CDR3 DNA is TGCAGTGCTAGAGTTCTCCGGGACGAGCAGTACTTC. It encodes CSARVLRDEQYF.

This clonotype occurred many times. The gene calls are TRBV5-1 and TRBJ2-3; 11 bases are shared with TRBD2. CDR1 and CDR2 from the germline V gene are SGHRS and YFSETQ. The V and J ends lost 2 bases and 5 bases, in that order; junction bases with no gene match: 4. The CDR3 has 15 residues. Written as DNA, the CDR3 is TGCGCCAGCAGCTTTAGCGGGGGGGCAAGAGATACGCAGTATTTT. Amino acids: CASSFSGGARDTQYF. The complete variable domain, with remaining parts taken from reference TRBV5-1 and TRBJ2-3, reads KAGVTQTPRYLIKTRGQQVTLSCSPISGHRSVSWYQQTPGQGLQFLFEYFSETQRNKGNFPGRFSGRQFSNSRSEMNVSTLELGDSALYLCASSFSGGARDTQYFGPGTRLTVL.

This clonotype appeared many times. V is TRBV30 and J is TRBJ1-1; 12 bases align to TRBD1. V lost 3 bases, J lost 7 bases, and 6 bases stayed unmatched. The CDR3 contains 14 residues. Per germline, CDR1 GTSNPN and CDR2 SVGIG (reference sequence). The CDR3 reads CAWSQGQGAGEAFF. CDR3 DNA sequence: TGTGCCTGGAGCCAGGGACAGGGGGCGGGTGAAGCTTTCTTT. Drawing the rest from reference TRBV30 and TRBJ1-1, the complete variable domain is SQTIHQWPATLVQPVGSPLSLECTVEGTSNPNLYWYRQAAGRGLQLLFYSVGIGQISSEVPQNLSASRPQDRQFILSSKKLLLSDSGFYLCAWSQGQGAGEAFFGQGTRLTVV.

The table lists this clonotype with a few counts. The rearrangement joins TRBV18 to TRBJ2-7; 10 bases map to TRBD1. The CDR3 sequence is 15 residues long. V lost 6 bases to trimming and J lost 7 bases; unmatched junction nucleotides: 12. Per germline, CDR1 KGHSH and CDR2 LQKENI. The CDR3 sequence: CASSPVDRGQGEQYF. The CDR3 coding sequence is TGTGCCAGCTCCCCGGTAGACAGGGGGCAAGGTGAGCAGTACTTC.

This clonotype was seen ten or more times. The genes are TRBV6-6 and TRBJ2-3, with 7 positions matching TRBD2. V was clipped by 7 bases and J by 0 bases; unmatched bases: 10. The CDR3 loop spans 16 amino acids. From germline, CDR1 is MNHNY and CDR2 SVGAGI (reference sequence). CDR3 sequence reads: CASTQPSGTSTDTQYF. CDR3 nucleotides: TGTGCCAGCACTCAACCTAGCGGAACTAGCACAGATACGCAGTATTTT.

This clonotype was counted between two and nine times. This chain uses TRBV20-1 with TRBJ1-5; D not resolved. CDR3 length: 13 amino acids. Trimming removed 6 bases at V and 5 bases at J, with 14 bases between. Germline CDR1 and CDR2: DFQATT and SNEGSKA (reference sequence). This CDR3 reads CSANRAVDQPQHF. The CDR3 nucleotides are TGCAGTGCGAACCGGGCCGTCGATCAGCCCCAGCATTTT.

This clonotype was observed at least ten times. The V call is TRBV19, the J call TRBJ2-1, with 8 bases that match TRBD1. This CDR3 has 15 residues. The germline V gene has CDR1 LNHDA and CDR2 SQIVND (reference sequence). V shed 5 bases and J 1 base; nucleotides not matched to a gene: 4. This CDR3 reads CASSQGDRSYNEQFF. In DNA, the CDR3 is TGTGCCAGTAGTCAAGGGGACAGGTCCTACAATGAGCAGTTCTTC.

In this sample, this clonotype turned up a few times. V and J are TRBV7-2 and TRBJ2-6; D is undetermined. Per the germline V gene, CDR1 is SGHTA and CDR2 is FQGNSA. The CDR3 has 15 residues. V was pared by 1 base and J by 0 bases, with 4 bases between. The CDR3 reads CASSLVVSGANVLTF. The CDR3 DNA sequence: TGTGCCAGCAGCTTAGTTGTCTCTGGGGCCAACGTCCTGACTTTC.

The sample holds a few counts of this clonotype. This chain's CDR3 is CASSLTGTASYEQYF. The DNA of the CDR3 is TGTGCCAGCAGTCTAACCGGGACAGCCTCCTACGAGCAGTACTTC. V usage is TRBV27 and J usage is TRBJ2-7; 7 bases match TRBD1. After removal of 5 bases from V and 0 bases from J, the junction contained 7 bases not matched to a gene. Per germline, CDR1 MNHEY and CDR2 SMNVEV (reference sequence). The CDR3 is made up of 15 amino acids.